This T cell receptor (beta chain) was obtained from a study of T cell repertoires in cytomegalovirus infection. This clonotype has just a few counts. Its antigen remains unknown. TCRdb re-derived calls from the reads in MiXCR, one entry per CDR3 protein. The sample records roughly 700,000 distinct CDR3 sequences, around a third being singletons. Whole-study results and caveats: Summed frequency of public TCR beta families distinguished CMV carriers with the relevant HLA.

CDR3 size: 14 residues. Germline V gives CDR1 LNHDA, CDR2 SQIVND (reference sequence). Trimming removed 3 bases at V and 0 bases at J, with 6 bases between. The chain combines TRBV19 with TRBJ1-5; no clear D. The sequenced sample was cultured PBMCs, obtained from culture after CMV antigen stimulation. The sequence was obtained from a human donor in good health (CMV status not recorded). Some clones in this sample may be carry-over from other donors' samples. Here the CDR3 reads CASSMGGSNQPQHF. DNA of the CDR3: TGTGCCAGTAGTATGGGCGGTAGCAATCAGCCCCAGCATTTT.